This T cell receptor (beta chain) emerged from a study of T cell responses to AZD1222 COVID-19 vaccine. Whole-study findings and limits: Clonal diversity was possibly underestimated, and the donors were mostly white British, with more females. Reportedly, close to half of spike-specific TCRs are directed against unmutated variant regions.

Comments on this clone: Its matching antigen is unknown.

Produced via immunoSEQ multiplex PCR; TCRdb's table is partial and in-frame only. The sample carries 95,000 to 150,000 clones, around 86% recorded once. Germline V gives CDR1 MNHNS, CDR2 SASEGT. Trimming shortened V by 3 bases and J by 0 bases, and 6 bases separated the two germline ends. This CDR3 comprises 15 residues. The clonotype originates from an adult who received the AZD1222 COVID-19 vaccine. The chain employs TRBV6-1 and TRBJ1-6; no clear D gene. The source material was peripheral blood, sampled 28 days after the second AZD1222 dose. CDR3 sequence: CASSERDSYNSPLHF. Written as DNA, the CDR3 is TGTGCCAGCAGTGAGAGAGACTCCTATAATTCACCCCTCCACTTT.